A single sample is the source of the 9 T cell receptor beta chains below, sequenced in a study of blood T cell repertoires in COVID-19 (dated by TCRdb to the early 2020s). The library was obtained by the immunoSEQ multiplex PCR assay. TCRdb took over this immuneACCESS table, retaining in-frame rearrangements with V and J assigned. Such tables are incomplete; in checked studies, under half of the missing clones stem from an unresolved V gene, and the remainder is unexplained. The sample table shows about 440,000 clones, and 90% are seen once. The ten biggest clones cover 0.6% of the sample. The sequenced material came from PBMCs or T cells enriched from blood (not recorded which). The source is a man aged 18 to 30 who had recovered from COVID-19.

This rearrangement joins TRBV15 to TRBJ1-2; 7 bases align to TRBD1. V dropped 2 bases and J dropped 5; count of bases not matched to a gene: 8. Germline CDR1 LNHNV, CDR2 YYDKDF (reference sequence). The CDR3 consists of 15 residues. CDR3 coding DNA: TGTGCCACCAGCAGAACAGGGGCCAAAAGTTATGGCTACACCTTC. Translated, it gives CATSRTGAKSYGYTF.

This clone was observed a handful of times. Written as DNA, the CDR3 is TGCGCCAGCAGCTTAATCGGGATCCAAGCGGATGGCTACACCTTC. The encoded protein is CASSLIGIQADGYTF. The rearrangement joins TRBV5-1 to TRBJ1-2; D not certain. The CDR3 length is 15 residues. V lost 2 bases and J lost 6, with 17 bases in between. Germline V gene data show CDR1 as SGHRS and CDR2 as YFSETQ.

This CDR3 is CASSQRGEQYF. DNA of the CDR3: TGTGCCAGCAGCCAAAGGGGAGAGCAGTACTTC. This rearrangement joins TRBV14 to TRBJ2-7; perhaps TRBD1 as D (5 bases). Trimming shortened V by 2 bases and J by 7 bases, and 6 bases separated the two germline ends. The germline V gene encodes CDR1 SGHDN and CDR2 FVKESK. CDR3 size: 11 residues.

This clone was recorded only once. The rearrangement uses TRBV19 and TRBJ1-1, with D uncertain. This CDR3 is 13 amino acids long. Germline assignment: CDR1 LNHDA and CDR2 SQIVND (reference sequence). V was shortened by 8 bases and J by 0 bases, with 10 bases between the two germline ends. Here the CDR3 DNA reads TGTGCCAGTGGGCGAAATATGAACACTGAAGCTTTCTTT. Translating gives CASGRNMNTEAFF.

The J gene is TRBJ1-1, the V gene TRBV6-5, with D perhaps TRBD1 (6 bases). CDR3 size: 11 residues. V was cut by 4 bases and J by 9 bases, with 9 bases left in between. Germline lookup yields CDR1 MNHEY and CDR2 SVGAGI. CDR3 sequence reads: CASSLQGKAFF. Written as DNA, the CDR3 is TGTGCCAGCAGTTTACAGGGCAAAGCTTTCTTT.

The chain has TRBV11-3 and TRBJ2-3; TRBD2 agrees at 14 bases. The CDR3 is 15 residues long. Per germline, CDR1 SGHNT and CDR2 YENEEA. V was clipped by 6 bases and J by 5 bases; unmatched bases: 4. For the CDR3, the DNA is TGTGCCAGCAGGCGAGGACTAGCGGGGGGAGATACGCAGTATTTT. Encoded protein: CASRRGLAGGDTQYF.

In the case of this clone: This CDR3 is also generated by other DNA sequences in the sample. CDR3: CASSFGYEQYF. As DNA, the CDR3 is TGTGCCAGCAGTTTCGGGTACGAGCAGTACTTC. This chain joins TRBV12-3 or TRBV12-4 and TRBJ2-7; D ambiguous. The CDR3 length is 11 residues. V lost 3 bases and J lost 4, with 4 bases in between.

The J gene is TRBJ2-5, the V gene TRBV10-3; the D gene is possibly TRBD2 (7 bases). This CDR3 contains 16 residues. CDR1 is ENHRY and CDR2 is SYGVKD in the germline V gene. V lost 0 bases and J 5 bases, leaving 16 bases between the germline ends. The CDR3 DNA is TGTGCCATCAGTGAGTCGGGGGGGGCAGAGGTGGAGACCCAGTACTTC. Its translation: CAISESGGAEVETQYF.

J is TRBJ2-1 and V is TRBV30; no clear D gene. The CDR3 extends over 12 amino acids. Trimming took off 4 bases at V and 6 bases at J, with 10 bases between the two ends. Germline V gives CDR1 GTSNPN, CDR2 SVGIG (reference sequence). Here the CDR3 DNA reads TGTGCCTGGAAATCCGAGAGCAATGAGCAGTTCTTC. Encoded protein: CAWKSESNEQFF.